The 15 T cell receptor beta chains in this list originate from one sample, sequenced in a study of blood T cell repertoires in COVID-19. The method was immunoSEQ multiplex PCR; TCRdb's version includes in-frame clones alone and lacks a portion of them. Of approximately 280,000 clones listed, approximately 86% are singletons. The sequenced sample was PBMCs or T cells enriched from blood (not recorded which). The receptors come from a woman under 30 who had recovered from COVID-19.

The chain joins TRBV11-2 to TRBJ2-7; 10 positions agree with TRBD2. CDR3 length: 17 amino acids. The V gene end was trimmed by 1 base and the J gene end by 2 bases; junction bases not matched to a gene: 8. Germline CDR1 reads SGHAT; CDR2 reads FQNNGV. CDR3 sequence: CASSLAGTSANPYEQYF. CDR3 bases: TGTGCCAGCAGCTTAGCAGGGACTAGCGCCAACCCCTACGAGCAGTACTTC.

The chain uses TRBV11-2 and TRBJ2-1; 10 bases are shared with TRBD1. The V segment lost 4 bases and the J segment 7 bases; nucleotides outside the gene matches: 10. Germline V gene data show CDR1 as SGHAT and CDR2 as FQNNGV. This CDR3 comprises 16 residues. CDR3 bases: TGTGCCAGCAGCTCCATCCGGGACAGGGGCTTGAATGAGCAGTTCTTC. Protein: CASSSIRDRGLNEQFF.

The chain is built from TRBV12-3 or TRBV12-4 and TRBJ2-5; the D gene is possibly TRBD2 (6 bases). V dropped 5 bases and J dropped 5 bases, with 12 bases sitting between them. The CDR3 spans 13 residues. The CDR3 nucleotides are TGTGCCAGCAGTCTGGGACTCTTGGAGACCCAGTACTTC. Translation: CASSLGLLETQYF.

The chain employs TRBV11-2 and TRBJ1-5; 7 nucleotides line up with TRBD1. CDR1 is SGHAT and CDR2 is FQNNGV in the germline V gene. The V segment lost 8 bases and the J segment 5 bases; nucleotides outside the gene matches: 6. The CDR3 consists of 13 residues. This CDR3 is CASGAGGYQPQHF. DNA for the CDR3: TGTGCCAGCGGGGCAGGGGGATATCAGCCCCAGCATTTT. The full variable domain, completed using reference TRBV11-2 and TRBJ1-5, is EAGVAQSPRYKIIEKRQSVAFWCNPISGHATLYWYQQILGQGPKLLIQFQNNGVVDDSQLPKDRFSAERLKGVDSTLKIQPAKLEDSAVYLCASGAGGYQPQHFGDGTRLSIL.

V gene TRBV19 combines with J gene TRBJ1-1, with D hard to call. The CDR3 totals 14 residues. V was trimmed by 5 bases and J by 1 base, leaving 11 bases between them. CDR1 is LNHDA and CDR2 is SQIVND in the germline V gene (reference sequence). CDR3 region: CASSPQVTNTEAFF. In nucleotides, the CDR3 is TGTGCCAGTAGTCCGCAGGTGACGAACACTGAAGCTTTCTTT.

The J gene is TRBJ1-1, the V gene TRBV5-1; tentatively, D is TRBD1 (5 bases). The V gene lost 0 bases and the J gene lost 11 bases, with 14 bases spanning the gap. In germline, CDR1 is SGHRS, CDR2 YFSETQ. CDR3 size: 13 residues. The CDR3 is CASSLVGEDAAFF. The CDR3 DNA is TGCGCCAGCAGCTTGGTAGGGGAGGATGCGGCTTTCTTT.

The chain employs TRBV7-2 and TRBJ2-5; D might be TRBD1 (5 bases). The V and J ends lost 5 bases and 13 bases respectively, with 17 bases between them. Germline-derived CDR1 and CDR2 are SGHTA and FQGNSA. The CDR3 has 12 amino acids. The CDR3 DNA reads TGTGCCAGCAGCACCCCCCCGAGCAGGGCGTACTTC. This sequence encodes CASSTPPSRAYF.

This chain joins TRBV5-1 and TRBJ1-1, with 8 positions matching TRBD1. This CDR3 region has 16 residues. Trimming removed 0 bases from V and 7 bases from J; junction bases left unmatched: 11. From germline, CDR1 is SGHRS and CDR2 YFSETQ. In DNA, the CDR3 is TGCGCCAGCAGCTTGGGGGGAGACAGGGGACGGAATGAAGCTTTCTTT. Translated, it gives CASSLGGDRGRNEAFF. The variable domain in full, with the rest retrieved from reference TRBV5-1 and TRBJ1-1, is KAGVTQTPRYLIKTRGQQVTLSCSPISGHRSVSWYQQTPGQGLQFLFEYFSETQRNKGNFPGRFSGRQFSNSRSEMNVSTLELGDSALYLCASSLGGDRGRNEAFFGQGTRLTVV.

The table lists this clone with a count of one. This chain connects TRBV6-2 or TRBV6-3 to TRBJ2-3; D gene uncertain. V was cut by 1 base and J by 0 bases, with 5 bases left in between. Germline V CDR1 and CDR2: MNHEY, SVGEGT. This CDR3 has 14 residues. CDR3 residues: CASSYYLSTDTQYF. In DNA, the CDR3 is TGTGCCAGCAGTTACTATCTTAGCACAGATACGCAGTATTTT.

The genes are TRBV6-5 and TRBJ1-1; no definite D call. The germline gives CDR1 MNHEY, CDR2 SVGAGI. The CDR3 is made up of 14 amino acids. Trimming stripped 4 bases from V and 0 bases from J, with 9 bases between. This CDR3 reads CASSWEDLNTEAFF. Written as DNA, the CDR3 is TGTGCCAGCAGTTGGGAGGACTTGAACACTGAAGCTTTCTTT.

The CDR3 region is CASSEFFLAGSTDTQYF. As DNA, the CDR3 is TGTGCCAGCAGTGAATTCTTCCTAGCGGGGAGCACAGATACGCAGTATTTT. The chain has TRBV25-1 and TRBJ2-3; 9 nucleotides match TRBD2. Germline V gene data show CDR1 as MGHDK and CDR2 as SYGVNS. Losses at the gene ends were 1 base for V and 0 bases for J; bases not matched to a gene: 5. This CDR3 spans 17 amino acids.

The chain employs TRBV4-1 and TRBJ1-1; D is ambiguous. Looked up from germline, CDR1 is MGHRA and CDR2 is YSYEKL. Trimming pared 3 bases from V and 5 bases from J, leaving 19 bases between. The CDR3 loop spans 16 amino acids. CDR3 coding DNA: TGCGCCAGCAGCCACCTAACCCAGCCGCCGAGGACTGAAGCTTTCTTT. Translated: CASSHLTQPPRTEAFF.

The table lists this clone with a count of one. This rearrangement joins TRBV2 to TRBJ2-3; 7 bases map to TRBD2. This CDR3 comprises 15 residues. V dropped 8 bases and J dropped 4; count of bases not matched to a gene: 12. Germline loops: CDR1 SNHLY, CDR2 FYNNEI. The CDR3 loop is CASGGGVGLSDTQYF. In nucleotides, the CDR3 is TGTGCCAGCGGGGGAGGGGTGGGGCTGTCAGATACGCAGTATTTT.

The gene calls are TRBV30 and TRBJ2-7, with D maybe TRBD2 (5 bases). The CDR3 has 11 amino acids. Germline V gene data show CDR1 as GTSNPN and CDR2 as SVGIG (reference sequence). V gave up 5 bases and J gave up 0 bases, with 5 bases separating them. The chain's CDR3 is CAWGSSYEQYF. The CDR3 DNA sequence: TGTGCCTGGGGGAGCTCCTACGAGCAGTACTTC.

This chain joins TRBV28 and TRBJ2-7; D ambiguous. V was clipped by 5 bases and J by 2 bases, with 4 bases between them. The germline gives CDR1 MDHEN, CDR2 SYDVKM. The CDR3 is made up of 11 amino acids. The CDR3 DNA sequence: TGTGCCAGCAGTGTCGCCTACGAGCAGTACTTC. Translating gives CASSVAYEQYF.